This is a list of T cell receptor beta chains from one sample in a study of cytomegalovirus exposure and HLA in healthy donors. Here immunoSEQ multiplex PCR was the method, and the copy in TCRdb shows in-frame clones only, minus some. The sample has just under 250,000 clones; roughly 82% are singletons. Material for sequencing was PBMCs. The source is a middle-aged woman in good health and CMV-seropositive. CDR3s include the opening cysteine and the closing phenylalanine or tryptophan. Fields, in order: clone size, J gene, D gene, V gene, CDR3 protein, CDR3 DNA. D genes are given only for firm matches. Size is stated for part of the rows, as once, few or many counts, or as a class when the clone is expanded.

NA,TRBJ2-2,TRBD1,TRBV5-4,CASSFGQGDTGELFF,TGTGCCAGCAGCTTTGGCCAGGGGGATACCGGGGAGCTGTTTTTT
NA,TRBJ2-7,NA,TRBV23-1,CASSRFQGNSYEQYF,TGCGCCAGCAGCCGTTTTCAGGGGAACTCCTACGAGCAGTACTTC
NA,TRBJ2-3,TRBD1,TRBV2,CASSMTGSLDTQYF,TGTGCCAGCAGTATGACAGGGTCATTGGATACGCAGTATTTT
once,TRBJ2-3,TRBD2,TRBV6-1,CASSEARLAASTDTQYF,TGTGCCAGCAGTGAAGCGCGACTAGCGGCTAGCACAGATACGCAGTATTTT
few,TRBJ2-6,TRBD1,TRBV5-1,CASSRTGSSGANVLTF,TGCGCCAGCAGCAGGACAGGGAGCTCTGGGGCCAACGTCCTGACTTTC
NA,TRBJ2-7,NA,TRBV5-1,CASSQGGDVEQYF,TGCGCCAGCAGCCAGGGGGGAGATGTGGAGCAGTACTTC
NA,TRBJ1-2,NA,TRBV2,CASSGGLLTGYWDGYTF,TGTGCCAGCAGTGGGGGACTATTAACAGGGTACTGGGATGGCTACACCTTC
NA,TRBJ1-2,NA,TRBV30,CAWSDEFYGYTF,TGTGCCTGGAGTGACGAGTTCTATGGCTACACCTTC
NA,TRBJ1-1,TRBD1,TRBV6-5,CASSEDRVRGTEAFF,TGTGCCAGCAGCGAGGACAGGGTGAGAGGAACTGAAGCTTTCTTT
NA,TRBJ1-2,NA,TRBV4-1,CASSQVLDSDYGYTF,TGCGCCAGCAGCCAAGTTTTGGACAGCGACTATGGCTACACCTTC
NA,TRBJ2-7,TRBD2,TRBV7-3,CASSPGLAGVDEQYF,TGTGCCAGCAGCCCTGGACTAGCGGGAGTAGACGAGCAGTACTTC
NA,TRBJ2-1,TRBD2,TRBV2,CASRILAGGRNEQFF,TGTGCCAGCAGAATACTAGCGGGAGGCCGGAATGAGCAGTTCTTC
NA,TRBJ2-3,TRBD2,TRBV19,CASSFTQTSSDTQYF,TGTGCCAGTAGTTTTACTCAGACTAGCTCAGATACGCAGTATTTT
NA,TRBJ2-1,NA,TRBV19,CASSPEGFGDNEQFF,TGTGCCAGTAGTCCCGAGGGTTTTGGAGACAATGAGCAGTTCTTC
NA,TRBJ1-1,TRBD1,TRBV25-1,CASSTDRGSTEAFF,TGTGCCAGCAGCACGGACAGGGGAAGCACTGAAGCTTTCTTT
NA,TRBJ1-3,TRBD1,TRBV9,CASSPRTDRVDGNTIYF,TGTGCCAGCAGCCCGCGGACCGACAGGGTAGACGGAAACACCATATATTTT
NA,TRBJ2-7,TRBD2,TRBV6-5,CASSPGTSGRSEQYF,TGTGCCAGCAGCCCGGGGACTAGCGGGAGGAGCGAGCAGTACTTC
NA,TRBJ2-7,TRBD2,TRBV7-9,CASSLGEGYEQYF,TGTGCCAGCAGCTTAGGGGAGGGGTACGAGCAGTACTTC
NA,TRBJ2-5,NA,TRBV5-8,CASSGRPSQETQYF,TGTGCCAGCAGCGGGCGACCCAGCCAAGAGACCCAGTACTTC
NA,TRBJ1-4,NA,TRBV19,CASSMGAQGSNEKLFF,TGTGCCAGTAGTATGGGTGCGCAGGGATCTAATGAAAAACTGTTTTTT
NA,TRBJ1-2,NA,TRBV5-1,CASSFSGADGYTF,TGCGCCAGCAGCTTTTCAGGGGCCGATGGCTACACCTTC
NA,TRBJ2-1,TRBD2,TRBV7-2,CASSLRTSGGGIEQFF,TGTGCCAGCAGCCTCAGGACTAGCGGGGGGGGTATTGAGCAGTTCTTC
NA,TRBJ2-5,NA,TRBV27,CASSLIGALGTQYF,TGTGCCAGCAGTTTAATTGGGGCCCTCGGGACCCAGTACTTC